These T cell receptor beta chains were read from a single sample in a study of blood T cells in healthy people across ages. TCRdb reprocessed the 5' RACE reads via MiXCR and lists one record per CDR3 protein. In the table there are around 1.5 million distinct CDR3 sequences, 35% to 45% of which are singletons. The sequencing input was blood. Receptors were obtained from a woman aged 18 to 35 in good health. The CDR3 runs from the conserved cysteine through the conserved F or W. A D gene is named only where the DNA matches it firmly. Rows give clone size only sometimes, using once, few, many, or a class for an expanded clone.

>many|TRBV6-6|NA|TRBJ1-2
TGTGCCAGCCTCGACAGCCTTAACTATGGCTACACCTTC
CASLDSLNYGYTF
>few|TRBV12-3/TRBV12-4|NA|TRBJ1-1
TGTGCCAGCCCAACCCCCGGTCTGATGAACACTGAAGCTTTCTTT
CASPTPGLMNTEAFF
>NA|TRBV20-1|NA|TRBJ2-7
TGCAATGCTAGAGATGCAGGGAGGTTCTACGAGCAGTACTTC
CNARDAGRFYEQYF
>NA|TRBV30|NA|TRBJ1-4
TGTGCCTGGAGTGTACACAGGAAGGGGAATGAAAAACTGTTTTTT
CAWSVHRKGNEKLFF
>few|TRBV12-3/TRBV12-4|NA|TRBJ2-1
TGTGCCAGCACCACCCGCTCCTACAATGAGCAGTTCTTC
CASTTRSYNEQFF
>few|TRBV3-1|NA|TRBJ1-2
TGTGCCAGCAGCCAAGACGGGGGGGGCCATTTAAATGGCTACACCTTC
CASSQDGGGHLNGYTF
>NA|TRBV2|NA|TRBJ2-3
TGTGCCAGCAGTGATTCTCAGGGGTCCCCGCAGTATTTT
CASSDSQGSPQYF
>NA|TRBV20-1|NA|TRBJ1-2
TGCAGTGCGCGTGCGCTCTATGGCTACACCTTC
CSARALYGYTF
>NA|TRBV20-1|NA|TRBJ2-4
TGCAGTGCTAGAGACCAGGGGGAGGAAAACATTCAGTACTTC
CSARDQGEENIQYF
>NA|TRBV19|TRBD2|TRBJ2-5
TGTGCCAGTAGTACGAACCCTACCGGGACTAGCAGCCAAGAGACCCAGTACTTC
CASSTNPTGTSSQETQYF
>NA|TRBV12-3/TRBV12-4|NA|TRBJ1-2
TGTGCCAGCAGTGACGGCCCGACGAGGGAGGGTGGCTACACCTTC
CASSDGPTREGGYTF
>NA|TRBV27|TRBD1|TRBJ1-3
TGTGCCAGCAGTGTGGACAGGTACTCTGGAAACACCATATATTTT
CASSVDRYSGNTIYF
>many|TRBV3-1|NA|TRBJ1-1
TGTGCCAGCAGCCCTGCCGGGAGAAACACTGAAGCTTTCTTT
CASSPAGRNTEAFF
>NA|TRBV6-5|NA|TRBJ1-1
TGTGCCAGCAGTTACTCGCAATCCCTGAACACTGAAGCTTTCTTT
CASSYSQSLNTEAFF
>few|TRBV7-2|TRBD2|TRBJ2-5
TGTGCCAGCAGCTTACCTTACACACTAGCGGGGGGCAGGGAGACCCAGTACTTC
CASSLPYTLAGGRETQYF
>NA|TRBV20-1|NA|TRBJ2-1
TGCAGTGCTAGAGATGTGGGAAGCCCCTACAATGAGCAGTTCTTC
CSARDVGSPYNEQFF
>once|TRBV7-2|TRBD2|TRBJ2-3
TGTGCCAGCAGTCCCCGACTAGCGGGAGGCCCCATGGGGAGCACAGATACGCAGTATTTT
CASSPRLAGGPMGSTDTQYF
>few|TRBV11-2|TRBD2|TRBJ2-1
TGTGCCAGCAGCTTATTAGCTAGCGGGATTAATGAGCAGTTCTTC
CASSLLASGINEQFF
>few|TRBV5-1|NA|TRBJ2-7
TGCGCCAGCAGCCGGGGTTGGGACGGCTCCTACGAGCAGTACTTC
CASSRGWDGSYEQYF
>few|TRBV24-1|NA|TRBJ2-5
TGTGCCACCAGTGATACCCCAGGCGGGCTGGAGACCCAGTACTTC
CATSDTPGGLETQYF
>NA|TRBV3-1|NA|TRBJ1-1
TGTGCCAGCAGCCAAGAGTATAACAGGGTGGCTGAAGCTTTCTTT
CASSQEYNRVAEAFF
>NA|TRBV4-1|NA|TRBJ2-6
TGCGCCAGTACCTCTGGGGCCAACGTCCTGACTTTC
CASTSGANVLTF